The rows below give T cell receptor beta chains drawn from one sample of a study of shared clonotypes between healthy human individuals. Profiling relied on immunoSEQ multiplex PCR, and the TCRdb table lists in-frame clones only, not all of them. The sample lists about 2.4 million clones, roughly nine tenths occurring once. Sample: naive CD4+ T cells sorted from blood. The receptor set was obtained from a man in his late teens or twenties in good health. Both conserved end residues are part of each CDR3. The order of the fields is D gene, clone size, J gene, V gene, CDR3 protein, CDR3 DNA. D genes are given only for firm matches. Clone size, where shown, is once, few, many, or a class for clones that have expanded.

d_gene: NA; abundance: NA; j_gene: TRBJ2-1; v_gene: TRBV6-1; CDR3aa: CASSEALFGMGSNNEQFF; CDR3nt: TGTGCCAGCAGTGAAGCGCTTTTCGGGATGGGATCGAACAATGAGCAGTTCTTC
d_gene: TRBD1; abundance: NA; j_gene: TRBJ1-6; v_gene: TRBV4-1; CDR3aa: CASSFEPGGAGDSPLHF; CDR3nt: TGCGCCAGCAGCTTTGAGCCAGGGGGCGCGGGTGATTCACCCCTCCACTTT
d_gene: TRBD2; abundance: NA; j_gene: TRBJ2-7; v_gene: TRBV7-2; CDR3aa: CASSLLRTSGTLSYEQYF; CDR3nt: TGTGCCAGCAGCTTACTTCGGACTAGCGGGACACTCTCCTACGAGCAGTACTTC
d_gene: NA; abundance: NA; j_gene: TRBJ2-3; v_gene: TRBV18; CDR3aa: CASSPPHGGVLSDTQYF; CDR3nt: TGTGCCAGCTCACCCCCCCATGGCGGGGTCTTAAGCGATACGCAGTATTTT
d_gene: NA; abundance: NA; j_gene: TRBJ1-5; v_gene: TRBV27; CDR3aa: CASSLDGYQPQHF; CDR3nt: TGTGCCAGCAGTTTAGATGGATATCAGCCCCAGCATTTT
d_gene: NA; abundance: NA; j_gene: TRBJ2-1; v_gene: TRBV18; CDR3aa: CASSPYQARSSYNEQFF; CDR3nt: TGTGCCAGCTCACCATATCAGGCGCGCAGCTCCTACAATGAGCAGTTCTTC
d_gene: NA; abundance: NA; j_gene: TRBJ2-3; v_gene: TRBV4-1; CDR3aa: CASSQVPRVVGASTDTQYF; CDR3nt: TGCGCCAGCAGCCAAGTCCCCCGTGTGGTAGGTGCTAGCACAGATACGCAGTATTTT
d_gene: NA; abundance: NA; j_gene: TRBJ2-7; v_gene: TRBV11-2; CDR3aa: CASSILRQTYEQYF; CDR3nt: TGTGCCAGCAGCATACTGCGACAGACCTACGAGCAGTACTTC
d_gene: NA; abundance: NA; j_gene: TRBJ1-3; v_gene: TRBV7-9; CDR3aa: CASSSTGASGNTIYF; CDR3nt: TGTGCCAGCAGCTCCACAGGAGCCTCTGGAAACACCATATATTTT
d_gene: TRBD1; abundance: NA; j_gene: TRBJ2-1; v_gene: TRBV6-1; CDR3aa: CASSGPGTEYNEQFF; CDR3nt: TGTGCCAGCAGTGGCCCCGGGACAGAATACAATGAGCAGTTCTTC
d_gene: NA; abundance: once; j_gene: TRBJ2-1; v_gene: TRBV21-1; CDR3aa: CASSTRESIKFF; CDR3nt: TGTGCCAGCAGCACCCGAGAGTCGATAAAGTTCTTC
d_gene: NA; abundance: NA; j_gene: TRBJ1-2; v_gene: TRBV6-5; CDR3aa: CASTHRDGDGYTF; CDR3nt: TGTGCCAGCACCCACAGGGACGGCGATGGCTACACCTTC
d_gene: NA; abundance: NA; j_gene: TRBJ1-1; v_gene: TRBV28; CDR3aa: CASSAGLTNTEAFF; CDR3nt: TGTGCCAGCAGCGCGGGACTTACGAACACTGAAGCTTTCTTT
d_gene: TRBD1; abundance: NA; j_gene: TRBJ2-6; v_gene: TRBV7-2; CDR3aa: CASSGGQPGSGANVLTF; CDR3nt: TGTGCCAGCTCAGGGGGACAGCCAGGCTCTGGGGCCAACGTCCTGACTTTC
d_gene: NA; abundance: NA; j_gene: TRBJ2-1; v_gene: TRBV5-1; CDR3aa: CASSGHSGNNEQFF; CDR3nt: TGCGCCAGCAGTGGGCACAGTGGGAACAATGAGCAGTTCTTC
d_gene: TRBD1; abundance: NA; j_gene: TRBJ2-7; v_gene: TRBV5-1; CDR3aa: CASSPPTGVDEQYF; CDR3nt: TGCGCCAGCAGCCCCCCGACAGGGGTCGACGAGCAGTACTTC
d_gene: NA; abundance: NA; j_gene: TRBJ1-4; v_gene: TRBV5-1; CDR3aa: CASSLGMGRTNEKLFF; CDR3nt: TGCGCCAGCAGCCTGGGAATGGGCCGCACTAATGAAAAACTGTTTTTT
d_gene: NA; abundance: NA; j_gene: TRBJ2-1; v_gene: TRBV27; CDR3aa: CASTVSRSNEQFF; CDR3nt: TGTGCCAGCACCGTCAGTCGGTCTAATGAGCAGTTCTTC
d_gene: NA; abundance: NA; j_gene: TRBJ2-3; v_gene: TRBV5-1; CDR3aa: CASSLEDGSTDTQYF; CDR3nt: TGCGCCAGCAGCTTGGAGGATGGAAGCACAGATACGCAGTATTTT
d_gene: NA; abundance: NA; j_gene: TRBJ1-2; v_gene: TRBV18; CDR3aa: CASSPEGQYGYTF; CDR3nt: TGTGCCAGCTCACCGGAGGGCCAGTATGGCTACACCTTC
d_gene: TRBD2; abundance: NA; j_gene: TRBJ2-1; v_gene: TRBV5-5; CDR3aa: CASSFSGRDYNEQFF; CDR3nt: TGTGCCAGCAGCTTTAGCGGGAGAGATTACAATGAGCAGTTCTTC
d_gene: NA; abundance: NA; j_gene: TRBJ1-4; v_gene: TRBV25-1; CDR3aa: CASKAANEKLFF; CDR3nt: TGTGCCAGCAAAGCTGCTAATGAAAAACTGTTTTTT
d_gene: NA; abundance: once; j_gene: TRBJ1-5; v_gene: TRBV19; CDR3aa: CASSPMDRGNQPQHF; CDR3nt: TGTGCCAGTAGTCCGATGGATAGGGGCAATCAGCCCCAGCATTTT
d_gene: TRBD2; abundance: NA; j_gene: TRBJ2-4; v_gene: TRBV7-2; CDR3aa: CASRAGGGSKNIQYF; CDR3nt: TGTGCCAGCAGGGCGGGAGGAGGTTCCAAAAACATTCAGTACTTC
d_gene: NA; abundance: NA; j_gene: TRBJ1-4; v_gene: TRBV5-1; CDR3aa: CASSLVQGGEKLFF; CDR3nt: TGCGCCAGCAGCTTGGTACAGGGAGGGGAAAAACTGTTTTTT
d_gene: NA; abundance: few; j_gene: TRBJ1-5; v_gene: TRBV6-1; CDR3aa: CASSFPGNQPQHF; CDR3nt: TGTGCCAGCAGTTTTCCAGGGAATCAGCCCCAGCATTTT
d_gene: NA; abundance: NA; j_gene: TRBJ1-5; v_gene: TRBV6-5; CDR3aa: CASSPWGDEQPQHF; CDR3nt: TGTGCCAGCAGCCCCTGGGGGGATGAGCAGCCCCAGCATTTT
d_gene: NA; abundance: NA; j_gene: TRBJ1-5; v_gene: TRBV2; CDR3aa: CASRRDQPQHF; CDR3nt: TGTGCCAGCAGAAGAGATCAGCCCCAGCATTTT
d_gene: TRBD1; abundance: NA; j_gene: TRBJ2-3; v_gene: TRBV29-1; CDR3aa: CSVEDWGQGAADTQYF; CDR3nt: TGCAGCGTTGAAGATTGGGGACAGGGGGCCGCAGATACGCAGTATTTT